Shown below are 4 T cell receptor beta chains from a single sample sequenced in a study of graft-versus-host responses after intestinal transplantation. Assay used: immunoSEQ multiplex PCR; TCRdb lists only in-frame clones, some missing. The table has tens of thousands of clones, roughly 90% seen once; the top ten hold 2% to 3%. These receptors have no identified antigens. Material: unstimulated CD8+ T cells sorted from spleen or lymph node cells, obtained before intestinal transplant. Source of these receptors: a human donor who received an intestinal transplant.

This rearrangement joins TRBV4-1 to TRBJ1-2, with D unresolved. CDR1 is MGHRA and CDR2 is YSYEKL in the germline V gene. The V end was cut by 0 bases, the J end by 4 bases, with 15 bases between. CDR3 size: 16 residues. This CDR3 reads CASSQEVNTRSYGYTF. The CDR3 bases are TGCGCCAGCAGCCAAGAAGTAAATACAAGAAGCTATGGCTACACCTTC.

V is TRBV4-1 and J is TRBJ2-3; D uncertain. The germline CDR1 and CDR2 sequences are MGHRA and YSYEKL. Deletions cut 4 bases from V and 2 bases from J, with 10 bases between. The CDR3 is 14 residues long. CDR3 region: CASSLVVSTDTQYF. CDR3 in DNA: TGCGCCAGCAGCCTCGTAGTATCCACAGATACGCAGTATTTT.

This clone appeared a few times. V is TRBV6-1 and J is TRBJ2-3; D gene ambiguous. Germline V lookup: CDR1 MNHNS, CDR2 SASEGT. Trimming cost V 2 bases and J 5 bases, with 8 bases left between them. The CDR3 length is 13 residues. CDR3 sequence reads: CASSEKERDTQYF. CDR3 in DNA: TGTGCCAGCAGTGAAAAAGAGAGAGATACGCAGTATTTT.

The chain links TRBV28 to TRBJ2-1, with a tentative D call TRBD1 (6 bases). V lost 5 bases and J lost 6, with 14 bases in between. Germline CDR1 and CDR2: MDHEN and SYDVKM. This CDR3 has 14 residues. The CDR3 nucleotides are TGTGCCAGCAGTCTTAGGGGGTTAGCCAATGAGCAGTTCTTC. It yields the protein CASSLRGLANEQFF.